This T cell receptor (beta chain) was recorded in a study of blood T cell repertoires in COVID-19. Across the whole study: The analysed material was cDNA or gDNA that came from T cells, B-cell-depleted T cells, or PBMCs.

Only in-frame clones appear in the TCRdb table, and some are missing; sequencing was by immunoSEQ multiplex PCR. The repertoire includes approximately 400,000 clones, about 87% of them detected once, and around 13% sits in the top ten. This receptor was obtained from a woman aged 45-60 years with COVID-19, enrolled during active disease. The sample was peripheral blood.

In DNA, the CDR3 is TGTGCCAGCAGCAGCCTCCAAGGAGGGTGGGTGATGGAAGCTTTCTTT. This gives the protein CASSSLQGGWVMEAFF. The rearrangement joins TRBV27 to TRBJ1-1, with no clear D. The CDR3 covers 16 residues. Looked up from germline, CDR1 is MNHEY and CDR2 is SMNVEV (reference sequence). V dropped 6 bases and J dropped 8 bases, with 25 bases sitting between them.